Shown below are 16 T cell receptor beta chains from a single sample sequenced in a study of shared clonotypes between healthy human individuals. Sequencing was performed with immunoSEQ multiplex PCR; in TCRdb, only in-frame clones are kept and a portion is missing. In the table there are under 600,000 clones, more than 95% of which are singletons. Sequencing was performed on naive CD4+ T cells sorted from blood. Subset of the sample: CD45RA+ positively selected. The receptors derive from a woman aged 25 to 39 in good health.

The V and J genes are TRBV19 and TRBJ1-1, with D hard to call. Trimming took 7 bases from V and 1 from J, leaving 13 bases between them. CDR3 length: 14 amino acids. CDR1 is LNHDA and CDR2 is SQIVND in the germline V gene (reference sequence). The CDR3 loop is CASMSHGGNTEAFF. CDR3 in DNA: TGTGCCAGTATGTCCCATGGAGGGAACACTGAAGCTTTCTTT.

The CDR3 here is CASSPARTISGNTIYF. DNA of the CDR3: TGTGCCAGCAGCCCCGCCCGGACAATTTCTGGAAACACCATATATTTT. J is TRBJ1-3 and V is TRBV7-8; D might be TRBD1 (5 bases). V lost 5 bases, J lost 1 base, and 15 bases lay in between. The CDR3 has 16 residues. Germline V lookup: CDR1 SGHVS, CDR2 FQNEAQ. The entire variable domain, with the rest obtained from reference TRBV7-8 and TRBJ1-3, is as follows: GAGVSQSPRYKVAKRGQDVALRCDPISGHVSLFWYQQALGQGPEFLTYFQNEAQLDKSGLPSDRFFAERPEGSVSTLKIQRTQQEDSAVYLCASSPARTISGNTIYFGEGSWLTVV.

The V and J genes are TRBV6-5 and TRBJ1-4; possibly TRBD1 for D (6 bases). This CDR3 spans 13 amino acids. Trimming took 4 bases from V and 6 from J, leaving 9 bases between them. CDR1 is MNHEY, CDR2 SVGAGI, per germline. CDR3 nucleotide sequence: TGTGCCAGCAGTTCCCCAGGGGATGAAAAACTGTTTTTT. Residues: CASSSPGDEKLFF.

V usage is TRBV19 and J usage is TRBJ2-1, with 13 bases aligning to TRBD2. CDR3 length equals 16 residues. CDR1 is LNHDA and CDR2 is SQIVND in the germline V gene (reference sequence). With 6 bases clipped from V and 7 bases from J, the junction kept 9 bases outside the gene matches. CDR3 sequence: CASRPRTSGRMNEQFF. CDR3 coding DNA: TGTGCCAGTAGACCTAGGACTAGCGGGAGAATGAATGAGCAGTTCTTC.

The rearrangement uses TRBV6-5 and TRBJ1-2, with TRBD1 matching 10 bases. This CDR3 spans 14 amino acids. Trimming took 5 bases from V and 7 from J; bases not matched to a gene: 7. Germline V gives CDR1 MNHEY, CDR2 SVGAGI. Written as DNA, the CDR3 is TGTGCCAGCAGTACCAGACAGGGGGCAAGTGGCTACACCTTC. This sequence encodes CASSTRQGASGYTF.

The V and J genes are TRBV4-1 and TRBJ2-3, with D perhaps TRBD2 (5 bases). This CDR3 has 16 amino acids. Trimming removed 4 bases from V and 6 bases from J, with 20 bases in between. Germline assignment: CDR1 MGHRA and CDR2 YSYEKL. CDR3 coding DNA: TGCGCCAGCAGCCGCTGGGGAGTACGCGAGAGGGATACGCAGTATTTT. This codes for CASSRWGVRERDTQYF.

This clone was detected once. This chain links TRBV21-1 with TRBJ2-1; TRBD2, the D gene given by the table, was not confirmed from the DNA. TRBV21-1 is a pseudogene. The CDR3 has 13 amino acids. CDR3 residues: CASSKISGHQQFF. The CDR3 DNA follows: TGTGCCAGCAGCAAAATTAGCGGGCACCAGCAGTTCTTC.

The genes are TRBV7-2 and TRBJ2-7, with 8 bases fitting TRBD1. Germline V gene sequence: CDR1 SGHTA, CDR2 FQGNSA. The V and J ends lost 3 bases and 1 base, in that order; junction bases with no gene match: 8. The CDR3 has 16 amino acids. CDR3 sequence reads: CASSFYGQGKSYEQYF. The DNA of the CDR3 is TGTGCCAGCAGCTTTTACGGACAGGGAAAGTCCTACGAGCAGTACTTC. Drawing the rest from reference TRBV7-2 and TRBJ2-7, the complete variable domain is GAGVSQSPSNKVTEKGKDVELRCDPISGHTALYWYRQSLGQGLEFLIYFQGNSAPDKSGLPSDRFSAERTGGSVSTLTIQRTQQEDSAVYLCASSFYGQGKSYEQYFGPGTRLTVT.

The chain combines TRBV7-8 with TRBJ2-5; weak D call: TRBD2 (7 bases). This CDR3 spans 16 amino acids. V was trimmed by 5 bases and J by 4 bases, leaving 20 bases between them. The germline V gene encodes CDR1 SGHVS and CDR2 FQNEAQ. CDR3 residues: CASSPRGGRAGETQYF. The CDR3 nucleotides are TGTGCCAGCAGCCCAAGGGGGGGGAGGGCCGGAGAGACCCAGTACTTC.

This rearrangement joins TRBV5-8 to TRBJ1-5; possibly TRBD1 for D (5 bases). In germline, CDR1 is SGHTS, CDR2 YDEGEE. The V end was cut by 5 bases, the J end by 5 bases, with 17 bases between. The CDR3 totals 15 residues. In DNA, the CDR3 is TGTGCCAGCAGGGGGGTCCTTCCTACATATCAGCCCCAGCATTTT. Translated: CASRGVLPTYQPQHF.

This chain links TRBV19 with TRBJ2-3, with D possibly matching TRBD1 (7 bases). CDR1 is LNHDA and CDR2 is SQIVND in the germline V gene (reference sequence). V was shortened by 6 bases and J by 6 bases, with 10 bases between the two germline ends. The CDR3 runs to 12 residues. The DNA of the CDR3 is TGTGCCAGTAGCCCAGGGGGGGATACGCAGTATTTT. The encoded protein is CASSPGGDTQYF.

CDR3 sequence: CSALPLVPYNEQFF. CDR3 nucleotide sequence: TGCAGCGCCCTACCGCTAGTTCCCTACAATGAGCAGTTCTTC. This chain joins TRBV29-1 and TRBJ2-1; D unclear. CDR1 is SQVTM and CDR2 is ANQGSEA in the germline V gene. The CDR3 spans 14 residues. The V gene lost 7 bases and the J gene lost 2 bases, with 15 bases spanning the gap.

The chain links TRBV28 to TRBJ1-3; weak D call: TRBD1 (5 bases). V lost 10 bases and J 8 bases, leaving 21 bases between the germline ends. This CDR3 is 14 amino acids long. The germline CDR1 and CDR2 sequences are MDHEN and SYDVKM. CDR3 protein: CATKRGGSGDTIYF. CDR3 DNA: TGTGCCACCAAGAGGGGCGGATCTGGGGACACCATATATTTT.

The rearrangement uses TRBV27 and TRBJ2-2; 8 bases line up with TRBD2. Looked up from germline, CDR1 is MNHEY and CDR2 is SMNVEV (reference sequence). Trimming removed 5 bases from V and 5 bases from J; junction bases left unmatched: 7. The CDR3 loop spans 15 amino acids. The DNA of the CDR3 is TGTGCCAGCAGTCCGGGACTAGGGGGGACCGGGGAGCTGTTTTTT. It specifies CASSPGLGGTGELFF.

CDR3 nucleotides: TGTGCCAGCAGCCGTGGGACTAGCGGGGTCCAAGAGACCCAGTACTTC. It translates to CASSRGTSGVQETQYF. The V call is TRBV14, the J call TRBJ2-5; the match to TRBD2 covers 13 bases. Germline V gene data show CDR1 as SGHDN and CDR2 as FVKESK. CDR3 length: 16 residues. The V gene end was trimmed by 4 bases and the J gene end by 1 base; junction bases not matched to a gene: 3.

V and J are TRBV6-1 and TRBJ1-4, with D unclear. This CDR3 region has 14 residues. The V and J ends lost 2 bases and 8 bases respectively, with 12 bases between them. Germline-derived CDR1 and CDR2 are MNHNS and SASEGT. The CDR3 loop is CASSEPGMGEKLFF. CDR3 DNA sequence: TGTGCCAGCAGTGAACCCGGAATGGGGGAAAAACTGTTTTTT.